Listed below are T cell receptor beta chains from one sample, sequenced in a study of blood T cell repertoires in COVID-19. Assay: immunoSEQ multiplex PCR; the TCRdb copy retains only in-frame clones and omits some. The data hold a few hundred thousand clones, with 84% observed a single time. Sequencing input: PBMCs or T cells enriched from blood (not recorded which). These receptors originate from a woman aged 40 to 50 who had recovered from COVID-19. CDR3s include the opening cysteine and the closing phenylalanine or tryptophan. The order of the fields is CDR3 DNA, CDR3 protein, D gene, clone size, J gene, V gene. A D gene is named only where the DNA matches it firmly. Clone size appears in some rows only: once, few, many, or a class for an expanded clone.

cdr3_nt: TGTGCCAGCAGTTACTCGACTTCGCTAGCGGGAGTGCCTGAGCAGTTCTTC
cdr3_aa: CASSYSTSLAGVPEQFF
d_call: TRBD2
clone_size: -
j_call: TRBJ2-1
v_call: TRBV6-2/TRBV6-3

cdr3_nt: TGTGCCAGTCAACCTCACAGGACCCCCTCTGCGAATGAGCAGTTCTTC
cdr3_aa: CASQPHRTPSANEQFF
d_call: -
clone_size: -
j_call: TRBJ2-1
v_call: TRBV19

cdr3_nt: TGCAGTGCTAGTGCGGGAGGGCCAAACACCGGGGAGCTGTTTTTT
cdr3_aa: CSASAGGPNTGELFF
d_call: TRBD2
clone_size: -
j_call: TRBJ2-2
v_call: TRBV20-1

cdr3_nt: TGTGCCAGCAGTTTCGCCCCGGTCGGGGAGCAGTTCTTC
cdr3_aa: CASSFAPVGEQFF
d_call: -
clone_size: -
j_call: TRBJ2-1
v_call: TRBV27

cdr3_nt: TGCGCCAGCAGCTTGTCTCAGGGGGACACCATATATTTT
cdr3_aa: CASSLSQGDTIYF
d_call: TRBD1
clone_size: -
j_call: TRBJ1-3
v_call: TRBV5-1

cdr3_nt: TGTGCCAGCAGCTTAGCGCACCAGGGGTACGATGGCTACACCTTC
cdr3_aa: CASSLAHQGYDGYTF
d_call: -
clone_size: once
j_call: TRBJ1-2
v_call: TRBV7-2

cdr3_nt: TGTGCCAGCAGCATTCAGGGGGCGCGGGGCACTGAAGCTTTCTTT
cdr3_aa: CASSIQGARGTEAFF
d_call: TRBD1
clone_size: -
j_call: TRBJ1-1
v_call: TRBV14

cdr3_nt: TGTGCCACCCAGGGATATAGCAATCAGCCCCAGCATTTT
cdr3_aa: CATQGYSNQPQHF
d_call: -
clone_size: -
j_call: TRBJ1-5
v_call: TRBV19

cdr3_nt: TGTGCCAGCAGCAGACTTATTGAAGCTTTCTTT
cdr3_aa: CASSRLIEAFF
d_call: -
clone_size: -
j_call: TRBJ1-1
v_call: TRBV7-2

cdr3_nt: TGTGCCAGCAGCCTTGTTAGACAAGAGACCCAGTACTTC
cdr3_aa: CASSLVRQETQYF
d_call: -
clone_size: -
j_call: TRBJ2-5
v_call: TRBV7-2

cdr3_nt: TGTGCCAGCAGCTTGCCTTCAGGGCGGGAGGGCTACACCTTC
cdr3_aa: CASSLPSGREGYTF
d_call: -
clone_size: -
j_call: TRBJ1-2
v_call: TRBV5-4

cdr3_nt: TGTGCCAGCAGCTTATTGGCCGAGCAGTACTTC
cdr3_aa: CASSLLAEQYF
d_call: -
clone_size: once
j_call: TRBJ2-7
v_call: TRBV11-3

cdr3_nt: TGTGCCAGCAGCGAGGACAGGGATTCACCCCTCCACTTT
cdr3_aa: CASSEDRDSPLHF
d_call: TRBD1
clone_size: -
j_call: TRBJ1-6
v_call: TRBV6-5

cdr3_nt: TGTGCCAGCAGCCTACAGGGGATCGAAGAGACCCAGTACTTC
cdr3_aa: CASSLQGIEETQYF
d_call: TRBD1
clone_size: -
j_call: TRBJ2-5
v_call: TRBV3-1/TRBV3-2